These T cell receptor beta chains were read from a single sample in a study of blood T cell repertoires in COVID-19. Clones were sequenced by immunoSEQ multiplex PCR, and TCRdb holds only the in-frame ones, with some missing. The sample records a few hundred thousand clones, about 85% being singletons. The sample taken for sequencing was PBMCs or T cells enriched from blood (not recorded which). Source of these receptors: a woman in her fifties or sixties who had recovered from COVID-19. CDR3s leave out the opening cysteine and the closing phenylalanine or tryptophan. D genes are given only for firm matches.

j_call d_call v_call cdr3_aa
TRBJ1-1 . TRBV10-3 AISEQGPNTEAF
TRBJ1-2 TRBD1 TRBV7-9 ASRPGQAISNYGYT
TRBJ2-7 TRBD1 TRBV6-5 ASSGTGGDEQY
TRBJ2-1 TRBD1 TRBV24-1 ATRDRGDNEQF
TRBJ2-1 . TRBV20-1 SVDRLGEQF
TRBJ2-2 . TRBV4-1 ASSQDRGLTGELF
TRBJ1-1 TRBD1 TRBV6-5 ASSYSGTENTEAF
TRBJ2-3 . TRBV7-9 ASSPAPLSSTDTQY
TRBJ1-3 . TRBV18 ASSAGNTIY
TRBJ2-7 TRBD1 TRBV30 AWSSRTGGYEQY
TRBJ2-5 TRBD1 TRBV29-1 SLRIRDREQETQY
TRBJ2-3 . TRBV11-3 ASAGDTQY
TRBJ2-7 . TRBV11-2 ASSYGPDRSYEQY
TRBJ2-1 . TRBV7-2 ASSLAAEYEQF
TRBJ2-1 TRBD2 TRBV5-1 ASSESTSGGHNEQF
TRBJ2-2 . TRBV19 ASSIIASNTGELF
TRBJ2-5 . TRBV9 ASSVGRVVSQETQY
TRBJ1-2 . TRBV5-1 ASSFGTTNYGYT
TRBJ2-3 TRBD1 TRBV15 ATSRPDRGRTDTQY
TRBJ1-2 TRBD1 TRBV3-1/TRBV3-2 ASSQGWDRDGYT
TRBJ1-2 TRBD1 TRBV19 ASSPDRGNYGYT
TRBJ1-1 TRBD1 TRBV19 ASSNRGLNTEAF
TRBJ1-4 TRBD1 TRBV29-1 SVYDRGYEKLF
TRBJ1-4 . TRBV27 ASSLEGPNEKLF
TRBJ2-1 TRBD2 TRBV7-2 ASSSRLAGGLKNEQF
TRBJ2-7 . TRBV21-1 ASTGSAFYEQY
TRBJ1-5 . TRBV7-9 ASSSTRNSNQPQH
TRBJ2-5 TRBD1 TRBV24-1 ATSDGTGYQETQY